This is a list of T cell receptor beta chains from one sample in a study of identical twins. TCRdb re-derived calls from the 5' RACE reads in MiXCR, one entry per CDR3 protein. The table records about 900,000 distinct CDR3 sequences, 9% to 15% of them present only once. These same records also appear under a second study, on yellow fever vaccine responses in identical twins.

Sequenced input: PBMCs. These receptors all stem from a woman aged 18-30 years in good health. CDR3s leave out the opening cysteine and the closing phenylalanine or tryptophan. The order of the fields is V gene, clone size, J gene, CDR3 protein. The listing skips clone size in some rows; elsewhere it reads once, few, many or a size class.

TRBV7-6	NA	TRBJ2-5	ASSLAPGQGQETQY
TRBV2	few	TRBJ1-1	ASRAPGQGAARTEAF
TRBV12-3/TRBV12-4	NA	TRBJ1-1	ASSNRALNTEAF
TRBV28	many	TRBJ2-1	ASSPLTLNYNEQF
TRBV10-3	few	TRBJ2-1	AISGGGTYNEQF
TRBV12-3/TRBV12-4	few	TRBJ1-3	ASSLAGSPPVY
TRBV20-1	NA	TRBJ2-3	SARDPLAGDVNTQY
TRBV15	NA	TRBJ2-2	ATGLAPLANTGELF
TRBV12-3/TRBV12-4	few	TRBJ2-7	ASSFGGAGLYEQY
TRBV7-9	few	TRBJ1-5	ASSLGLGEPNQPQH
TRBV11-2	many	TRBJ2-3	ASSYSGWDTQY
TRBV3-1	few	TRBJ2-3	ASSQEISGTEY
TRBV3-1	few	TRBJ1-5	ASSPAGQPQH
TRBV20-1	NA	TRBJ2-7	SARDIGGSIEQY
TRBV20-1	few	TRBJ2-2	SANLDNRGTGELF
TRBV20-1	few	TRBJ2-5	SASFKVVTGQETQY
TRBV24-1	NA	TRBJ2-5	ATSERTTGGHRETQY
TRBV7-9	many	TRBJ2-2	ASSLGQGMINTGELF
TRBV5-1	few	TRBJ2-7	ASSLNTAGNEQY
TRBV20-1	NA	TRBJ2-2	SAARASSPTGELF
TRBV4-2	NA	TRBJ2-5	ASSQELTGARETQY
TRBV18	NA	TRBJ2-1	ASSPAGGLGEQF
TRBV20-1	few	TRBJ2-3	SARRDFRLQGTDTQY
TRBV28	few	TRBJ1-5	ASSLISFSNQPQH
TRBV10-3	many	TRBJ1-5	AISETPPEPQH
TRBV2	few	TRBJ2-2	ASSSTSVVTGELF
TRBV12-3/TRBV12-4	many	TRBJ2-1	ASSLARADNEQF
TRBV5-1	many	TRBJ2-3	ASSLVAGESTDTQY
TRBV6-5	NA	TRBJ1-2	ASSYRPWDGYT
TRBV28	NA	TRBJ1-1	ASSLFGRVSTEAF
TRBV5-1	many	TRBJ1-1	ASSSDSEAF
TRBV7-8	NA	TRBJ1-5	ASSHESHPQPQH
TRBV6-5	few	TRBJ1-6	ASSHRDRTENSPLH
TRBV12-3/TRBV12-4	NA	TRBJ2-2	ASNKGLAGGRGTGELF
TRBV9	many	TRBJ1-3	ASSADASSGNTIY
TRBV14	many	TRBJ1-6	ASSQSGQGARNSPLH
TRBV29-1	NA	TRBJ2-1	SAQTSGRTLFYNEQF
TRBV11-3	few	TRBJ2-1	ASSQDSRLTYNEQF
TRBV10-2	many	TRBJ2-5	ASRVAGGETQY
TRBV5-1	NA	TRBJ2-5	ASSGHHGTSGQETQY
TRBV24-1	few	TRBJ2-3	ATAPDRVADTQY
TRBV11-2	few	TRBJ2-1	ASSPTFSYNEQF
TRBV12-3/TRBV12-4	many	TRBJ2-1	ASSPSGRAYNEQF
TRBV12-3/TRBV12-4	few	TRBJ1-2	ASSFDGLGYT
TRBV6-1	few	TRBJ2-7	ASSATGTGTSGRSSYEQY
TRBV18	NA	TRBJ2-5	ASSSNTGGAETQY
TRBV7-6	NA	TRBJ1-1	ASSATGTPGTEAF
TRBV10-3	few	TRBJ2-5	AISESTTFQETQY
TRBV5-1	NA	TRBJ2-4	ASSLRDSRQLRAKNIQY
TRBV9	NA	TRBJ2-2	ASSAQGLNTGELF
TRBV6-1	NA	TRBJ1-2	ASSPDRGGGYT
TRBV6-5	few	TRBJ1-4	ASSYSYMGQGNEKLF
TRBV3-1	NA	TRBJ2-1	ASSQPRDHEFRGEQF
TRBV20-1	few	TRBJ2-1	SAKPPSGGAGQF
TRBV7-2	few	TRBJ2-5	ASSLYAGGVSLETQY
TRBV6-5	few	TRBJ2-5	ASSYPPGGQETQY
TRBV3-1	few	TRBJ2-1	ASSPPTGAGRNEQF
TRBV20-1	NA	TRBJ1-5	SARRVGGNQPQH
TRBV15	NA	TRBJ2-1	ATSNDRRTYNEQF